The present TCR beta chain was sequenced within a study of blood T cell repertoires in COVID-19. Repertoires were generated with immunoSEQ multiplex PCR, while TCRdb's copy carries only in-frame clones and drops some. The table has around 120,000 clones, around 87% seen once. From germline, CDR1 is LGHDT and CDR2 YNNKEL (reference sequence). V lost 3 bases and J lost 6; bases outside the gene matches: 6. CDR3 length: 14 amino acids. The chain is built from TRBV3-1 (or the pseudogene TRBV3-2) and TRBJ1-1; 8 bases match TRBD1. The source material was peripheral blood. The receptor comes from a woman in her 70s with acute or convalescent COVID-19. The CDR3 region is CASSQNRGWAEAFF. Written as DNA, the CDR3 is TGTGCCAGCAGCCAGAACAGGGGGTGGGCTGAAGCTTTCTTT.